The entry below describes one T cell receptor (beta chain). This sample is drawn from a study of blood T cell repertoires in COVID-19. Looking at the study overall: Italy, Spain and the United States were the sources of the convalescent and acute COVID-19 samples. PBMCs, B-cell-depleted T cells, or T cells provided the cDNA or gDNA that made up the material.

In the study's own analysis: Cell counts per sample came from amplifying reference gene primers. Assay: immunoSEQ multiplex PCR; the TCRdb copy retains only in-frame clones and omits some. V and J calls and clone size are as listed in that table; D and trimming were resolved from the DNA. The sample has roughly 280,000 clones, around nine tenths seen once. CDR1 is LGHDT, CDR2 YNNKEL, per germline (reference sequence). This CDR3 region has 16 residues. V was pared by 6 bases and J by 8 bases, with 16 bases of the junction left unmatched. The source is a man between 40 and 49 years old with active or convalescent COVID-19. Specimen: peripheral blood. The chain is built from TRBV3-1 (or the pseudogene TRBV3-2) and TRBJ2-3; TRBD1 aligns across 8 bases. CDR3 DNA sequence: TGTGCCAGCAGTCCCCCCGGACAGGGAATAGTAGGTACGCAGTATTTT. Amino acid sequence: CASSPPGQGIVGTQYF.